This T cell receptor (beta chain) was identified during a study of cytomegalovirus exposure and HLA in healthy donors. Study-wide background: Among the 398 genotyped donors, 81% were placed in the Caucasian-associated ancestry cluster.

Study-level results: Generally TCR sequences proved uncommon, though certain public TCRs appeared in numerous donors.

With 4 bases removed from V and 7 bases from J, the gap between germline ends came to 5 bases. CDR1 is MNHNY, CDR2 SVGAGI, per germline (reference sequence). This CDR3 contains 11 residues. A multiplex PCR was run with 60 Vbeta primers and 13 Jbeta primers. Repertoires were generated with immunoSEQ multiplex PCR, while TCRdb's copy carries only in-frame clones and drops some. The sample lists about 130,000 clones, over 70% occurring once. Turning to this clone: Its antigen is as yet unknown.

The V and J genes are TRBV6-6 and TRBJ2-1; no reliable D call. Material for sequencing was PBMCs. The sequence was obtained from a woman aged 35 to 49 in good health and CMV-seronegative. CDR3 DNA: TGTGCCAGCAGTTCTAGGAATGAGCAGTTCTTC. The encoded protein is CASSSRNEQFF.